Sequencing of this T cell receptor (beta chain) was carried out in a study of Ad26.COV2.S vaccination and SARS-CoV-2 variants. Profiled with immunoSEQ multiplex PCR; TCRdb holds only in-frame clones, not every one. The table has about 680,000 clones, roughly 90% seen once. The treatment: roughly 20 received Ad26.COV2.S at low or high dose, single or two shots; about five received placebo; per-sample allocation not given. Sample collection was performed on day 63 after the first vaccine or placebo injection. CDR3 size: 14 residues. V lost 3 bases, J lost 0 bases, and 8 bases lay in between. Germline CDR1 is MNHEY and CDR2 is SMNVEV (reference sequence). Regarding this clone: Distinct nucleotide sequences in the sample also encode this CDR3.

The source was peripheral blood, collected in a trial of Ad26.COV2.S vaccine versus placebo. The sequence derives from a person aged 18-60 years who received the Ad26.COV2.S COVID-19 vaccine or a placebo. The rearrangement links TRBV27 to TRBJ1-1, with D unresolved. In DNA, the CDR3 is TGTGCCAGCAGTTTCAAGGGCATGAACACTGAAGCTTTCTTT. Its translation is CASSFKGMNTEAFF.